What follows describes a single TCR beta chain. This sample stems from a study of shared clonotypes between healthy human individuals. Overall study: CD4 naive and memory got three plates each, CD8 naive two, CD8 memory one.

Trimming pared 2 bases from V and 10 bases from J, leaving 12 bases between. The CDR3 loop spans 12 amino acids. CDR1 MDHEN and CDR2 SYDVKM come from the germline V gene. Everyone who donated was a Caucasian adult who lived in Nashville, Tennessee. With CCR7-negative CD45RA+ TemRA cells, CD45RO+ cells were combined in CD8 memory. The authors split each subset's genomic DNA evenly across several immunoSEQ plates. Data came from immunoSEQ multiplex PCR; TCRdb stores just in-frame clones and leaves some out. Found here are a few hundred thousand clones, about 96% of them singletons; the top ten hold approximately 0.32%.

The chain uses TRBV28 and TRBJ2-7, with no clear D. This TCR derives from a man aged 30 to 45 in good health. Sequencing was done on a sample of memory CD8+ T cells sorted from blood. Indicated subset: CD45RO+ cells pooled with CCR7-negative TemRA cells. The CDR3: CASSLGYSPQYF. Written as DNA, the CDR3 is TGTGCCAGCAGTTTAGGATATTCCCCCCAGTACTTC. Complete variable domain (other parts from reference TRBV28 and TRBJ2-7): DVKVTQSSRYLVKRTGEKVFLECVQDMDHENMFWYRQDPGLGLRLIYFSYDVKMKEKGDIPEGYSVSREKKERFSLILESASTNQTSMYLCASSLGYSPQYFGPGTRLTVT.